The subject of this entry is one T cell receptor beta chain. The data derive from a study of CD8 T cells in Susac syndrome. 0.5 to 1 ug RNA was reverse transcribed with random hexamers. TCRdb reanalysed the immunoSEQ multiplex PCR reads using MiXCR and keeps one entry per CDR3 protein. The sample yields around 150,000 distinct CDR3 sequences, approximately 96% seen once. The length of the CDR3 is 13 residues. V shed 3 bases and J shed 1 base, with 8 bases lying between them. Per germline, CDR1 DFQATT and CDR2 SNEGSKA (reference sequence). The receptor was derived from a human donor with multiple sclerosis. Sequencing was carried out using CD4+ T cells from PBMCs. This sequence joins TRBV20-1 and TRBJ2-3; a possible D gene is TRBD2 (5 bases). This CDR3 is CSARPGGTDTQYF. CDR3 DNA sequence: TGCAGTGCTAGGCCCGGGGGCACAGATACGCAGTATTTT.